The rows below give T cell receptor beta chains drawn from one sample of a study of OX40 agonist ivuxolimab in advanced cancers. Sequenced by immunoSEQ multiplex PCR; TCRdb stores in-frame clones only, minus some. The sample shows under 150,000 clones, about nine tenths of them seen only once. Material: CD4+ or CD8+ T cells sorted from blood, obtained in a trial of the OX40 agonist ivuxolimab. The receptors come from an adult with an advanced solid tumor such as melanoma, head and neck, liver or kidney cancer. The CDR3 runs from the conserved cysteine through the conserved F or W. The order of the fields is CDR3 DNA, CDR3 protein, D gene, J gene, V gene, clone size. The D gene is left open where the match is weak. The size field is filled for only some rows; it gives once, few, many or a size class.

TGTGCCAGCAGTTTATCAGGGACAGGGGGTAATGGCTACACCTTC,CASSLSGTGGNGYTF,TRBD1,TRBJ1-2,TRBV27,.
TGCGCCAGCAGCACTGACAGGGGCTACGAGCAGTACTTC,CASSTDRGYEQYF,TRBD1,TRBJ2-7,TRBV5-1,.
TGTGCCAGCGTGACAGGGACCTTCGGATATGGCTACACCTTC,CASVTGTFGYGYTF,TRBD1,TRBJ1-2,TRBV28,.
TGCAGCGTCACCCAGGGAAACAATCAGCCCCAGCATTTT,CSVTQGNNQPQHF,.,TRBJ1-5,TRBV29-1,.
TGTGCCAGCGGGGGGGGCCCCTACAATGAGCAGTTCTTC,CASGGGPYNEQFF,TRBD2,TRBJ2-1,TRBV19,.
TGTGCCAGTACCTTTCAAAAGGCCCTCCTCTACGAGCAGTACTTC,CASTFQKALLYEQYF,.,TRBJ2-7,TRBV19,.
TGTGCCAGCAGTGAAGCGGCCTCCTACGAGCAGTACTTC,CASSEAASYEQYF,.,TRBJ2-7,TRBV6-1,.
TGTGCCAGCAGCTTAGCGGCAGTAGCTTCCTATGGCTACACCTTC,CASSLAAVASYGYTF,.,TRBJ1-2,TRBV7-9,.
TGTGCCAGCAGCTACGGACAGGGTGAGGTCGGGGAGCTGTTTTTT,CASSYGQGEVGELFF,TRBD1,TRBJ2-2,TRBV7-9,.
TGTGCCAGCAGCGTTGCCGACAGTTGGAGCACTGAAGCTTTCTTT,CASSVADSWSTEAFF,.,TRBJ1-1,TRBV2,.
TGTGCCAGCAGTATCGGGACAGGGAGCTCCTACGAGCAGTACTTC,CASSIGTGSSYEQYF,TRBD1,TRBJ2-7,TRBV6-5,.
TGTGCCAGCAGTCCGGCGGGCAGCTCCTACGAGCAGTACTTC,CASSPAGSSYEQYF,.,TRBJ2-7,TRBV25-1,.
TGTGCCAGCCTAAGCGGGAGCGTAAACGCAGATACGCAGTATTTT,CASLSGSVNADTQYF,TRBD2,TRBJ2-3,TRBV6-1,.
TGTGCCAGCAGCATTCCGGGACAGGTCCAAGAGACCCAGTACTTC,CASSIPGQVQETQYF,TRBD1,TRBJ2-5,TRBV5-4,.
TGTGCCAGCAGCCCAACTAGCGGGAGTCACGAGCAGTACTTC,CASSPTSGSHEQYF,TRBD2,TRBJ2-7,TRBV9,.
TGTGCCAGCAGTTCTCCCGGGACAGGGGTCGACGAGCAGTACTTC,CASSSPGTGVDEQYF,TRBD1,TRBJ2-7,TRBV6-1,.
TGCGCCAGCAGCCAAGGGGGGGCAGGGTACTACGAGCAGTACTTC,CASSQGGAGYYEQYF,.,TRBJ2-7,TRBV4-3,.
TGCGCCAGCAGCTTGAAAATAGCGGGAGATTACAATGAGCAGTTCTTC,CASSLKIAGDYNEQFF,TRBD2,TRBJ2-1,TRBV5-1,.
TGCGCCAGCAGCCAAGATTCCATGGCTGAAGCTTTCTTT,CASSQDSMAEAFF,.,TRBJ1-1,TRBV4-1,.
TGTGCCAGCAGCAGAGTACAGGGACGGGGATATGGCTACACCTTC,CASSRVQGRGYGYTF,.,TRBJ1-2,TRBV28,.
TGTGCCAGCAGTGCTGACGGAAACTATGGCTACACCTTC,CASSADGNYGYTF,.,TRBJ1-2,TRBV2,.
TGTGCCAGCAGCTTAGGGGACTCAATGGATACGCAGTATTTT,CASSLGDSMDTQYF,.,TRBJ2-3,TRBV7-2,.
TGTGCCAGCAGCTTAACGCCCCCCCCTGGAAACACCATATATTTT,CASSLTPPPGNTIYF,.,TRBJ1-3,TRBV7-3,.
TGTGCCAGCAGCTTACGGGGGGTATACGAGCAGTACTTC,CASSLRGVYEQYF,TRBD2,TRBJ2-7,TRBV11-2,.
TGTGCCAGCAGTGAACCATTCGAGTACTCCTACGAGCAGTACTTC,CASSEPFEYSYEQYF,.,TRBJ2-7,TRBV6-1,.
TGTGCCAGCAGCTGGACCTCCTATGGCTACACCTTC,CASSWTSYGYTF,.,TRBJ1-2,TRBV5-6,.
TGTGCCAGCAGCTTAGTTGCGGCAAGCTCCTACGAGCAGTACTTC,CASSLVAASSYEQYF,.,TRBJ2-7,TRBV7-2,.
TGTGCCAGCAGCTTACTAGCGGGAAAGGTCAATGAGCAGTTCTTC,CASSLLAGKVNEQFF,TRBD2,TRBJ2-1,TRBV7-3,.
TGTGCCAGCAGTCGGGGGGCGAGGGAAAAACTGTTTTTT,CASSRGAREKLFF,.,TRBJ1-4,TRBV25-1,once
TGTGCCAGCAGCCAAGATAACGGGGGGACTAACTATGGCTACACCTTC,CASSQDNGGTNYGYTF,.,TRBJ1-2,TRBV4-2,.
TGTGCCAGCAGTTTATGGGGGGAGTCCTACGAGCAGTACTTC,CASSLWGESYEQYF,.,TRBJ2-7,TRBV27,.
TGTGCCAGCTCACCACCGGCGGTGTATCAAGAGACCCAGTACTTC,CASSPPAVYQETQYF,.,TRBJ2-5,TRBV18,.
TGTGCCAGCAGTTCACAGGGCAAGGATCAGCCCCAGCATTTT,CASSSQGKDQPQHF,.,TRBJ1-5,TRBV6-5,.
TGTGCCAGCAGTTTATACGGGTTGGCCAATGAGCAGTTCTTC,CASSLYGLANEQFF,.,TRBJ2-1,TRBV27,.
TGCGCCAGCAGCTTGGACAGGGAGGAAGAGCAGTACTTC,CASSLDREEEQYF,.,TRBJ2-7,TRBV5-1,.
TGTGCCAGCAGCCCCCCTCGAACCGGGGAGCTGTTTTTT,CASSPPRTGELFF,.,TRBJ2-2,TRBV9,.
TGTGCCAGCAGCGCGTTCACTGGGACTCGGCTTTCCAATGAGCAGTTCTTC,CASSAFTGTRLSNEQFF,.,TRBJ2-1,TRBV7-3,.
TGTGCCAGCACTTCAGCAGGGGCGGCCACAGATACGCAGTATTTT,CASTSAGAATDTQYF,.,TRBJ2-3,TRBV28,.
TGTGCCAGCAGTGCTGGCAGTTATCAGCCCCAGCATTTT,CASSAGSYQPQHF,.,TRBJ1-5,TRBV2,.
TGTGCCAGCACCATAGCGGGAGTGGCCAAAAACATTCAGTACTTC,CASTIAGVAKNIQYF,TRBD2,TRBJ2-4,TRBV2,.
TGTGCCACCAGCCTGGGGCGGGGTTACAATGAGCAGTTCTTC,CATSLGRGYNEQFF,.,TRBJ2-1,TRBV6-6,.
TGTGCCAGCAGTTGGCGGCAGGGCGCCGACGAGCAGTACTTC,CASSWRQGADEQYF,.,TRBJ2-7,TRBV27,.
TGCGCCAGCAGCAGGGGACAGCTACAAGAGACCCAGTACTTC,CASSRGQLQETQYF,TRBD1,TRBJ2-5,TRBV5-1,.
TGTGCCAGTACCTCCTCCGGATACGAGCAGTACTTC,CASTSSGYEQYF,.,TRBJ2-7,TRBV19,once
TGTGCCAGCAGTGAAGATCGGGCCCTAGAGTATTTT,CASSEDRALEYF,.,TRBJ2-3,TRBV2,.
TGCGCCAGCAGCTTTGCACAGGGGAACACCGGGGAGCTGTTTTTT,CASSFAQGNTGELFF,.,TRBJ2-2,TRBV5-1,.
TGCGCCAGCAGCTTTACAGGGTTTGAGGAGCAGTACTTC,CASSFTGFEEQYF,.,TRBJ2-7,TRBV5-1,.
TGTGCCAGCAGCTTGTCACCCCTGAGGGACAGGGTCGATTCAGATACGCAGTATTTT,CASSLSPLRDRVDSDTQYF,TRBD1,TRBJ2-3,TRBV7-8,.
TGTGCCAGCAGTCCCGGGACATTGAGCTATGGCTACACCTTC,CASSPGTLSYGYTF,.,TRBJ1-2,TRBV27,few
TGTGCCAGCAGTCCGCTTATACGACACACTGAAGCTTTCTTT,CASSPLIRHTEAFF,.,TRBJ1-1,TRBV28,.
TGTGCCAGCTCACCACCGTTTATCCAGGGACTTGAAGCTTTCTTT,CASSPPFIQGLEAFF,.,TRBJ1-1,TRBV18,.